This paragraph covers one TCR beta chain sequence. Its matching antigen is unknown. Germline CDR1 reads SQVTM; CDR2 reads ANQGSEA. This CDR3 is built from 11 residues. V was clipped by 3 bases and J by 7 bases, with 7 bases between them. Regions amplified from RNA transcripts were the TCR beta CDR3 regions. A set of HTBI primers served as the primers for a first-round RT-PCR of the TCR CDR3. TCRdb processed the multiplex PCR reads anew with MiXCR; each CDR3 protein has one entry. The sample holds 500,000 to 650,000 distinct CDR3 sequences, about 14% seen once. This entry is derived from a study of T cells in Graves' hyperthyroidism and ophthalmopathy. Study-wide results and caveats: Among clonotypes expanded in thyroid above 0.001, most were also found in blood.

Patients counted as stable if ophthalmopathy did not develop within 18 months. Diagnosis relied on clinical symptoms, serum thyroxine and TRAb, thyroid ultrasound and orbital computed tomography. The chain links TRBV29-1 to TRBJ2-1, with D perhaps matching TRBD1 or TRBD2 (5 bases each). The sample comprised blood. The TCR was taken from a woman in her forties with Graves' hyperthyroidism. The CDR3 sequence: CSVEGENEQFF. CDR3 nucleotide sequence: TGCAGCGTTGAGGGGGAGAATGAGCAGTTCTTC.